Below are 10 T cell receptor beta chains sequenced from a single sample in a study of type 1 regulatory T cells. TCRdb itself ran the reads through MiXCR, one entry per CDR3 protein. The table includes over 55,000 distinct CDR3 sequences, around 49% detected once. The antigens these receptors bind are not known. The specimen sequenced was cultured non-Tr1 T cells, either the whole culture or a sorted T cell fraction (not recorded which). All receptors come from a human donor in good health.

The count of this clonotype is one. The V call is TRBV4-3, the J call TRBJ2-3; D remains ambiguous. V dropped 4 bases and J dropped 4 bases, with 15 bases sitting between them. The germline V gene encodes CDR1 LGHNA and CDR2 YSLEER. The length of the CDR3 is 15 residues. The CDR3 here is CASSRTLTYPDTQYF. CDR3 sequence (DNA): TGCGCCAGCAGCCGGACCTTGACATATCCAGATACGCAGTATTTT.

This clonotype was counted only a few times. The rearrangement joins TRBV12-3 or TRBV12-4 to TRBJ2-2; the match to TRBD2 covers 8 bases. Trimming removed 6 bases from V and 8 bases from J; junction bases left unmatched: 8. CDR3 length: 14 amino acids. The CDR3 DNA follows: TGTGCCAGCAGAGACGGACTAGCCCAAGGGGAGCTGTTTTTT. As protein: CASRDGLAQGELFF.

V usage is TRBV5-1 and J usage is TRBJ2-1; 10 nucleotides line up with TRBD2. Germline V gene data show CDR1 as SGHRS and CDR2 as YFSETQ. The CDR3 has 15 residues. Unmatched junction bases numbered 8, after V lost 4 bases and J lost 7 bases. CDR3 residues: CASSPTSGAWNEQFF. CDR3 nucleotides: TGCGCCAGCAGCCCTACTAGCGGGGCTTGGAATGAGCAGTTCTTC.

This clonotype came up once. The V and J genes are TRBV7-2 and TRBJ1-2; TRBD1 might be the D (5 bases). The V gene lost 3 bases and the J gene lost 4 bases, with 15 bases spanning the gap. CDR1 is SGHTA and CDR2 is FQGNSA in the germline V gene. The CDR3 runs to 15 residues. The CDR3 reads CASSFSRDSSYGYTF. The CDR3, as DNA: TGTGCCAGCAGCTTCTCAAGAGACAGTTCCTATGGCTACACCTTC. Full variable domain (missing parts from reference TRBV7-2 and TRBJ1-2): GAGVSQSPSNKVTEKGKDVELRCDPISGHTALYWYRQSLGQGLEFLIYFQGNSAPDKSGLPSDRFSAERTGGSVSTLTIQRTQQEDSAVYLCASSFSRDSSYGYTFGSGTRLTVV.

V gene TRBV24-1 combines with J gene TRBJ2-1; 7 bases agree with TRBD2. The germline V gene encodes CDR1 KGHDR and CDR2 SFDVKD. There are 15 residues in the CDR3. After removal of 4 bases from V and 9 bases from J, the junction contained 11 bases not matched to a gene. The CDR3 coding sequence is TGTGCCACCAGTGACCCCGGACTAGTTTCTGGTGAGCAGTTCTTC. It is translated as CATSDPGLVSGEQFF.

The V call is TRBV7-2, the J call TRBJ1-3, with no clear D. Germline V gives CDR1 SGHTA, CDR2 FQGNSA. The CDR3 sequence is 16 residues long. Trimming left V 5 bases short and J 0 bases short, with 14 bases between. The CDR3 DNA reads TGTGCCAGCAGCCGCGTGGGAGAGAGCTCTGGAAACACCATATATTTT. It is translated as CASSRVGESSGNTIYF. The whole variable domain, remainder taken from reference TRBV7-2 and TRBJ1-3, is GAGVSQSPSNKVTEKGKDVELRCDPISGHTALYWYRQSLGQGLEFLIYFQGNSAPDKSGLPSDRFSAERTGGSVSTLTIQRTQQEDSAVYLCASSRVGESSGNTIYFGEGSWLTVV.

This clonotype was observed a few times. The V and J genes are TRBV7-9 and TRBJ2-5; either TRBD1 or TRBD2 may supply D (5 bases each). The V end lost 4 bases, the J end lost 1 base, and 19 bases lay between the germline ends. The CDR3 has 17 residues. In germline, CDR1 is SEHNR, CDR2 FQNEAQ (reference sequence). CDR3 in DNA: TGTGCCAGCAGCTCCCCCGAGGGGTGGAGGAGCCAAGAGACCCAGTACTTC. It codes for CASSSPEGWRSQETQYF.

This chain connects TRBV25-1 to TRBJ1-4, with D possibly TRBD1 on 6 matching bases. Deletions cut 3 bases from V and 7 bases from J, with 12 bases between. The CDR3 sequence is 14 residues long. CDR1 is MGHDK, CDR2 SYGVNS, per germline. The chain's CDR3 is CASSEGARAEKLFF. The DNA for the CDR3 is TGTGCCAGCAGTGAGGGGGCGCGTGCTGAAAAACTGTTTTTT.

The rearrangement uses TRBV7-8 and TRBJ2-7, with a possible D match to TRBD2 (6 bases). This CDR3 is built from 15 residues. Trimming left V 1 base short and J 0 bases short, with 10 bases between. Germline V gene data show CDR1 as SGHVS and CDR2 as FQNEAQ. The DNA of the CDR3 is TGTGCCAGCAGCTTAGGTTTCGGGAGCTCCTACGAGCAGTACTTC. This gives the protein CASSLGFGSSYEQYF.

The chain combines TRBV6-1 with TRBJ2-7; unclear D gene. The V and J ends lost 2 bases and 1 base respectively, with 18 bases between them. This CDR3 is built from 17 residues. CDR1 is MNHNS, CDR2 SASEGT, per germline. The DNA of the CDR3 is TGTGCCAGCAGTGAACTCCTCCCCATGACATATTCCTACGAGCAGTACTTC. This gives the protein CASSELLPMTYSYEQYF.